This T cell receptor (beta chain) was obtained from a study of blood T cell repertoires in COVID-19. The CDR3 has 13 residues. The germline V gene has CDR1 MNHEY and CDR2 SVGEGT. The V end lost 0 bases, the J end lost 7 bases, and 9 bases lay between the germline ends. Only in-frame clones appear in the TCRdb table, and some are missing; sequencing was by immunoSEQ multiplex PCR. The sample yields over 55,000 clones, around 88% seen once. The sequencing sample was made of peripheral blood. The rearrangement uses TRBV6-2 or TRBV6-3 and TRBJ1-1; D unresolved. The TCR sequence derives from an elderly woman with acute or convalescent COVID-19. CDR3 region: CASSYSSIVEAFF. CDR3 coding DNA: TGTGCCAGCAGTTACTCGTCGATAGTTGAAGCTTTCTTT.